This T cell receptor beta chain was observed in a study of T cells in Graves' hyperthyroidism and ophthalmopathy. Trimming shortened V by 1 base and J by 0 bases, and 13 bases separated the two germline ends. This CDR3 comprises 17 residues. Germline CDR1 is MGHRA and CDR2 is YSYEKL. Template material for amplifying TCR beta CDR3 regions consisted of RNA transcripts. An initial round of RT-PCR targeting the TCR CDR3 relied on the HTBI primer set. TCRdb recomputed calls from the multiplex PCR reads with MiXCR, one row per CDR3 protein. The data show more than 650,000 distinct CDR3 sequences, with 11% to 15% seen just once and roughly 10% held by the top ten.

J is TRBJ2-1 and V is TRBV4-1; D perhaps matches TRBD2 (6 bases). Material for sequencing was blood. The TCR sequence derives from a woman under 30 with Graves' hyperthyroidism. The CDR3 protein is CASSQVSGPSSYNEQFF. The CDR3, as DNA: TGCGCCAGCAGCCAAGTAAGCGGGCCTAGCTCCTACAATGAGCAGTTCTTC.